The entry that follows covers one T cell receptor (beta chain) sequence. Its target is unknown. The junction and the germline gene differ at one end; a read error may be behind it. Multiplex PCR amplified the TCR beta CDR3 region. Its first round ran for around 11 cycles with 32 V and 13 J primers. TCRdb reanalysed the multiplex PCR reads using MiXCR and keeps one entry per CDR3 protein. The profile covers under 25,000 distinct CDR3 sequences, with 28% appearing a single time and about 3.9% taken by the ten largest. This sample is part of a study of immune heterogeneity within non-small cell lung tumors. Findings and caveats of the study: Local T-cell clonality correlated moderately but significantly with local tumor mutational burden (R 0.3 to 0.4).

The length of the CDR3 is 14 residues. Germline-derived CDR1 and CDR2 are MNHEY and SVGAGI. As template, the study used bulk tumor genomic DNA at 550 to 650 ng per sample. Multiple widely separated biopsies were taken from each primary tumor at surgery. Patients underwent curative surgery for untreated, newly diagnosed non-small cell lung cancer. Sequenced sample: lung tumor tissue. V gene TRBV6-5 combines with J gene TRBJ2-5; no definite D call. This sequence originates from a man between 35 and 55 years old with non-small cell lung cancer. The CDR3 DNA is TGTGCCAGCAGTTACTCGTCAGCGCAAGGGACCCAGTACTTC. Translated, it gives CASSYSSAQGTQYF.